The rows below give T cell receptor beta chains drawn from one sample of a study of cytomegalovirus exposure and HLA in healthy donors. Assay: immunoSEQ multiplex PCR; the TCRdb copy retains only in-frame clones and omits some. The sample consists of roughly 180,000 clones, 65% to 85% of them appearing once. The sample consisted of PBMCs. The receptors were sampled from a boy aged 2 to 10 in good health and CMV-seronegative. CDR3s include the opening cysteine and the closing phenylalanine or tryptophan. Fields, in order: clone size, J gene, V gene, D gene, CDR3 protein, CDR3 DNA. A D gene is named only where the DNA matches it firmly. Clone size is not always given. Where it is, it says once, few, many or a class for expanded clones.

.	TRBJ1-5	TRBV28	TRBD1	CASSLTGGRQPQHF	TGTGCCAGCAGTTTAACAGGGGGGAGGCAGCCCCAGCATTTT
.	TRBJ1-2	TRBV2	TRBD1	CASRRTGETSGYTF	TGTGCCAGCAGAAGGACAGGGGAGACTTCAGGCTACACCTTC
once	TRBJ1-1	TRBV7-9	.	CASSRTSNTEAFF	TGTGCCAGCAGCCGGACAAGTAACACTGAAGCTTTCTTT
.	TRBJ1-6	TRBV19	.	CASTRTHAGSPLHF	TGTGCCAGTACTCGGACCCACGCGGGTTCACCCCTCCACTTT
.	TRBJ2-7	TRBV5-6	TRBD2	CASSLAGAGGPPYEQYF	TGTGCCAGCAGCTTGGCAGGGGCGGGAGGGCCCCCCTACGAGCAGTACTTC
.	TRBJ2-7	TRBV6-5	.	CASSPYDFTPYEQYF	TGTGCCAGCAGTCCCTACGATTTCACCCCCTACGAGCAGTACTTC
.	TRBJ1-1	TRBV2	TRBD1	CASTWTGGSTEAFF	TGTGCCAGCACCTGGACAGGGGGAAGTACTGAAGCTTTCTTT
.	TRBJ1-2	TRBV27	.	CASSSGRENGNYGYTF	TGTGCCAGCAGTTCGGGCAGGGAAAATGGGAACTATGGCTACACCTTC
.	TRBJ1-4	TRBV2	TRBD1	CASIRDRDEKLFF	TGTGCCAGCATTAGGGACAGGGATGAAAAACTGTTTTTT
.	TRBJ2-7	TRBV4-3	.	CASSQDYALLGGEQYF	TGCGCCAGCAGCCAAGACTATGCATTGCTCGGCGGCGAGCAGTACTTC
.	TRBJ2-3	TRBV6-1	TRBD2	CASRLAGSGTDTQYF	TGTGCCAGCAGACTAGCGGGAAGCGGCACAGATACGCAGTATTTT
.	TRBJ1-2	TRBV4-3	.	CASSQDTRGGYGYTF	TGCGCCAGCAGCCAAGATACAAGGGGGGGTTATGGCTACACCTTC
.	TRBJ1-2	TRBV4-1	.	CASSQDQGFGYTF	TGCGCCAGCAGCCAAGATCAGGGTTTTGGCTACACCTTC
.	TRBJ1-4	TRBV19	TRBD1	CASRDRGQNEKLFF	TGTGCCAGTAGGGACAGGGGGCAAAATGAAAAACTGTTTTTT
.	TRBJ1-2	TRBV21-1	.	CASSKVEDKNNYGYTF	TGTGCCAGCAGCAAAGTAGAGGACAAAAATAACTATGGCTACACCTTC
.	TRBJ1-4	TRBV4-1	.	CASSRSQENEKLFF	TGCGCCAGCAGCCGTTCACAGGAGAATGAAAAACTGTTTTTT
.	TRBJ2-1	TRBV23-1	.	CASSHPRCLSSYNEQFF	TGCGCCAGCAGTCACCCCAGGTGTCTGAGCTCCTACAATGAGCAGTTCTTC
.	TRBJ2-7	TRBV11-1	.	CASSVRAETYEQYF	TGTGCCAGCAGCGTACGAGCGGAGACCTACGAGCAGTACTTC
.	TRBJ1-5	TRBV4-1	TRBD1	CASSPTLSGGWDQPQHF	TGCGCCAGCAGCCCCACACTATCAGGGGGATGGGATCAGCCCCAGCATTTT
once	TRBJ1-2	TRBV7-2	.	CASSLESTVPQLYGYTF	TGTGCCAGCAGCTTAGAATCGACAGTTCCTCAACTCTATGGCTACACCTTC
.	TRBJ2-4	TRBV18	TRBD2	CASSPIRPGRGVIAKNIQYF	TGTGCCAGCTCACCAATCCGGCCAGGGAGGGGCGTTATAGCCAAAAACATTCAGTACTTC
.	TRBJ1-3	TRBV19	TRBD1	CASSHHDRGLDTIYF	TGTGCCAGTAGTCATCACGACAGGGGGCTGGACACCATATATTTT
.	TRBJ1-6	TRBV10-2	.	CASSETVPTPQGQSPLHF	TGCGCCAGCAGTGAGACTGTTCCGACCCCCCAGGGGCAATCACCCCTCCACTTT
.	TRBJ2-5	TRBV4-1	.	CASSQGQQETQYF	TGCGCCAGCAGCCAAGGACAGCAAGAGACCCAGTACTTC
.	TRBJ2-1	TRBV6-1	.	CASSGTDNNEQFF	TGTGCCAGCAGTGGGACAGACAACAATGAGCAGTTCTTC
.	TRBJ1-1	TRBV18	.	CASSPPGTPNTEAFF	TGTGCCAGCTCACCCCCAGGGACACCGAACACTGAAGCTTTCTTT
.	TRBJ1-6	TRBV7-2	.	CASSAGNSPLHF	TGTGCCAGCAGCGCGGGGAATTCACCCCTCCACTTT
.	TRBJ2-2	TRBV10-3	TRBD2	CAIGGTSPQSGELFF	TGTGCCATCGGGGGGACTAGTCCCCAATCGGGGGAGCTGTTTTTT
.	TRBJ1-5	TRBV7-6	TRBD1	CASSSVCRDSIYSNQPQHF	TGTGCCAGCAGCTCAGTTTGTCGGGACAGCATATATAGCAATCAGCCCCAGCATTTT
.	TRBJ2-7	TRBV27	.	CASSLGGTPYEQYF	TGTGCCAGCAGTTTAGGGGGGACCCCCTACGAGCAGTACTTC